A single sample is the source of the 28 T cell receptor beta chains below, sequenced in a study of T-cell reconstitution after alpha-beta-depleted transplantation in children. Unique molecular identifiers were incorporated into the prepared TCRbeta library. One entry per CDR3 protein results from TCRdb running MiXCR on the PCR reads. Among around 600,000 distinct CDR3 sequences listed, roughly 23% were seen once. The sample was PBMCs, mostly from graft donor cells, taken 360 days after TCRalphabeta/CD19-depleted stem cell transplant. The receptors derive from a boy in the first two years of life who had a stem cell transplant for acute myeloid leukemia, so the T cells may come from the graft donor.

This chain uses TRBV12-3 or TRBV12-4 with TRBJ2-1; D gene unclear. CDR3 size: 12 residues. Deletions cut 5 bases from V and 9 bases from J, with 11 bases between. The CDR3: CASSVRGIEQFF. The CDR3, as DNA: TGTGCCAGCAGTGTCCGCGGAATTGAGCAGTTCTTC.

This clonotype has a count of ten or more. The chain employs TRBV11-2 and TRBJ1-2; D perhaps matches TRBD1 (6 bases). V dropped 0 bases and J dropped 2 bases, with 10 bases sitting between them. Germline V gene data show CDR1 as SGHAT and CDR2 as FQNNGV. The length of the CDR3 is 15 residues. The CDR3 region has the DNA TGTGCCAGCAGCTTAGACGGACAGCTAAACTATGGCTACACCTTC. Translated, it gives CASSLDGQLNYGYTF.

This sequence joins TRBV5-1 and TRBJ2-1; 7 positions match TRBD2. Germline assignment: CDR1 SGHRS and CDR2 YFSETQ. The CDR3 runs to 16 residues. The J segment lost 2 bases and the V segment lost 3 bases, leaving 8 bases of the junction unmatched. CDR3 sequence (DNA): TGCGCCAGCAGCTATGAGGCGGGGGTTACCTACAATGAGCAGTTCTTC. Translated: CASSYEAGVTYNEQFF.

This clonotype was detected ten times or more. The chain links TRBV19 to TRBJ1-5; a weak D match, TRBD1 (5 bases). The V gene's germline CDR1 is LNHDA and CDR2 SQIVND (reference sequence). Trimming shortened V by 5 bases and J by 7 bases, and 18 bases separated the two germline ends. The CDR3 consists of 15 residues. CDR3 sequence (DNA): TGTGCCAGTAGTTCGCCCCAACGGGGCGGGCAGCCCCAGCATTTT. Protein product: CASSSPQRGGQPQHF.

The chain joins TRBV24-1 to TRBJ2-7, with 7 bases that match TRBD1. There are 13 residues in the CDR3. Germline V gene lookup returns CDR1 KGHDR and CDR2 SFDVKD. The J segment lost 1 base and the V segment lost 7 bases, leaving 3 bases of the junction unmatched. In DNA form, the CDR3 reads TGTGCCACCAGATGGGACAGATCCTACGAGCAGTACTTC. Amino acids: CATRWDRSYEQYF.

This chain joins TRBV27 and TRBJ1-1, with a possible D match to TRBD1 (5 bases). V lost 7 bases and J 0 bases, leaving 15 bases between the germline ends. The CDR3 is made up of 15 amino acids. Looked up from germline, CDR1 is MNHEY and CDR2 is SMNVEV (reference sequence). Here the CDR3 DNA reads TGTGCCAGCAACCCGGGGGGGTTCATGAACACTGAAGCTTTCTTT. Amino acids: CASNPGGFMNTEAFF.

In this sample, this clonotype turned up a few times. The gene calls are TRBV10-3 and TRBJ1-6, with unresolved D. CDR1 is ENHRY and CDR2 is SYGVKD in the germline V gene. V lost 10 bases and J 9 bases, leaving 19 bases between the germline ends. The CDR3 length is 14 residues. This CDR3 reads CATAWGEVGSPLHF. Here the CDR3 DNA reads TGTGCCACGGCGTGGGGTGAGGTGGGTTCACCCCTCCACTTT.

This clonotype came up many times. The chain couples TRBV29-1 to TRBJ2-7; 7 nucleotides match TRBD2. The junction had 6 bases not matched to a gene; V was cut back by 3 bases and J by 7 bases. Germline-derived CDR1 and CDR2 are SQVTM and ANQGSEA. The CDR3 consists of 12 residues. The CDR3 region is CSVDGVGGEQYF. The CDR3 nucleotides are TGCAGCGTTGATGGGGTGGGAGGGGAGCAGTACTTC.

This clonotype was seen repeatedly, ten times or more. The chain employs TRBV12-3 or TRBV12-4 and TRBJ2-6; 8 nucleotides align to TRBD1. CDR3 length: 17 residues. The V and J ends lost 3 bases and 0 bases, in that order; junction bases with no gene match: 4. CDR3 region: CASSLGTGYSGANVLTF. The CDR3 nucleotides are TGTGCCAGCAGTTTGGGGACAGGATACTCTGGGGCCAACGTCCTGACTTTC.

Many counts were recorded for this clonotype. The J gene is TRBJ2-1, the V gene TRBV5-1, with 8 bases matching TRBD2. This CDR3 is built from 12 residues. The V gene end was trimmed by 3 bases and the J gene end by 8 bases; junction bases not matched to a gene: 1. Looked up from germline, CDR1 is SGHRS and CDR2 is YFSETQ. The CDR3 DNA follows: TGCGCCAGCAGCTCCGGGGGGGATGAGCAGTTCTTC. It encodes CASSSGGDEQFF. Using reference TRBV5-1 and TRBJ2-1 for the parts outside the CDR3, the full variable domain is KAGVTQTPRYLIKTRGQQVTLSCSPISGHRSVSWYQQTPGQGLQFLFEYFSETQRNKGNFPGRFSGRQFSNSRSEMNVSTLELGDSALYLCASSSGGDEQFFGPGTRLTVL.

The chain has TRBV20-1 and TRBJ1-4; D perhaps matches TRBD1 (5 bases). The CDR3 is made up of 14 amino acids. Deletions cut 5 bases from V and 4 bases from J, with 14 bases between. Germline CDR1 DFQATT, CDR2 SNEGSKA (reference sequence). Written as DNA, the CDR3 is TGCAGTGCTCTTTACCGGGACCTTAATGAAAAACTGTTTTTT. Encoded protein: CSALYRDLNEKLFF.

The chain is built from TRBV6-5 and TRBJ1-1; TRBD1 agrees at 7 bases. Germline V gene data show CDR1 as MNHEY and CDR2 as SVGAGI. The CDR3 is 14 residues long. The J segment lost 5 bases and the V segment lost 0 bases, leaving 3 bases of the junction unmatched. In DNA, the CDR3 is TGTGCCAGCAGTTACTCACAGGGGTGGACTGAAGCTTTCTTT. Its protein product is CASSYSQGWTEAFF.

This clonotype was seen a handful of times. The chain employs TRBV4-3 and TRBJ2-3; 7 bases agree with TRBD2. The germline V gene has CDR1 LGHNA and CDR2 YSLEER. V lost 0 bases to trimming and J lost 0 bases; unmatched junction nucleotides: 15. The CDR3 extends over 20 amino acids. The chain's CDR3 is CASSQDEWGGIDSSTDTQYF. CDR3 bases: TGCGCCAGCAGCCAAGACGAATGGGGGGGGATCGACTCGAGCACAGATACGCAGTATTTT.

This clonotype has just a few counts. V usage is TRBV10-3 and J usage is TRBJ1-1; no clear D. Per the germline V gene, CDR1 is ENHRY and CDR2 is SYGVKD. The CDR3 contains 15 residues. Trimming took off 5 bases at V and 1 base at J, with 14 bases between the two ends. The CDR3, as DNA: TGTGCCATCAGTCGCGACGGCAGTAAGAACACTGAAGCTTTCTTT. It codes for CAISRDGSKNTEAFF.

The V gene is TRBV7-8, the J gene TRBJ2-4; 14 bases map to TRBD2. After removal of 4 bases from V and 4 bases from J, the junction contained 9 bases not matched to a gene. The CDR3 is made up of 18 amino acids. Germline loops: CDR1 SGHVS, CDR2 FQNEAQ. CDR3 in DNA: TGTGCCAGCAGCTCTGGACTAGCGGGGGGCCTCCTTAAAAACATTCAGTACTTC. Amino acid sequence: CASSSGLAGGLLKNIQYF.

Ten or more counts support this clonotype. The rearrangement links TRBV13 to TRBJ2-4, with D possibly matching TRBD2 (6 bases). CDR3 length: 16 amino acids. The germline V and J ends were trimmed by 5 bases and 3 bases, with 17 bases remaining between them. In germline, CDR1 is PRHDT, CDR2 FYEKMQ (reference sequence). CDR3: CASSPHGGYGKNIQYF. CDR3 sequence (DNA): TGTGCCAGCAGCCCCCATGGAGGGTACGGCAAAAACATTCAGTACTTC.

The gene calls are TRBV20-1 and TRBJ2-1, with D unresolved. This CDR3 contains 11 residues. The germline V and J ends were trimmed by 6 bases and 5 bases, with 8 bases remaining between them. Germline V CDR1 and CDR2: DFQATT, SNEGSKA (reference sequence). The CDR3 loop is CSATTNNEQFF. The CDR3 nucleotides are TGCAGTGCAACAACGAACAATGAGCAGTTCTTC.

This clonotype was counted a few times. The chain uses TRBV20-1 and TRBJ2-1; the D is unclear. The V end lost 7 bases, the J end lost 3 bases, and 13 bases lay between the germline ends. CDR3 length: 13 amino acids. In germline, CDR1 is DFQATT, CDR2 SNEGSKA (reference sequence). Written as DNA, the CDR3 is TGCAGTGGAGAGACCGCCTTCTACAATGAGCAGTTCTTC. Amino acids: CSGETAFYNEQFF.

This clonotype showed up many times. V gene TRBV4-1 combines with J gene TRBJ2-3; 7 nucleotides agree with TRBD2. The CDR3 length is 15 residues. With V trimmed by 5 bases and J by 1 base, 6 bases remained unmatched. Germline loops: CDR1 MGHRA, CDR2 YSYEKL. The CDR3 sequence is CASSTQRGGTDTQYF. The CDR3, as DNA: TGCGCCAGCAGCACACAGCGGGGAGGCACAGATACGCAGTATTTT.

J is TRBJ2-7 and V is TRBV6-2 or TRBV6-3; 7 bases align to TRBD1. V trimming: 0 bases; J trimming: 2 bases; junction bases outside the gene matches: 10. This CDR3 spans 17 amino acids. Germline loops: CDR1 MNHEY, CDR2 SVGEGT. The CDR3 nucleotides are TGTGCCAGCAGTTACTCGCCCCTTCGACAGGGAACCTACGAGCAGTACGTC. Translating gives CASSYSPLRQGTYEQYV.

This clonotype was picked up a small number of times. This chain connects TRBV20-1 to TRBJ2-3; weak D call: TRBD1 (6 bases). Germline V CDR1 and CDR2: DFQATT, SNEGSKA (reference sequence). Deletions cut 2 bases from V and 4 bases from J, with 7 bases between. There are 12 residues in the CDR3. The CDR3 reads CSARSGADTQYF. The CDR3 DNA follows: TGCAGTGCTAGATCAGGGGCAGATACGCAGTATTTT.

V usage is TRBV10-3 and J usage is TRBJ2-3, with 11 bases aligning to TRBD2. This CDR3 is built from 16 residues. Trimming cost V 0 bases and J 2 bases; bases outside gene matches: 1. The germline gives CDR1 ENHRY, CDR2 SYGVKD. CDR3 nucleotides: TGTGCCATCAGTGAGTCACTAGCGGGGGCCACAGATACGCAGTATTTT. This encodes CAISESLAGATDTQYF.

The V gene is TRBV24-1, the J gene TRBJ2-7; the match to TRBD2 covers 9 bases. The V gene end was trimmed by 2 bases and the J gene end by 4 bases; junction bases not matched to a gene: 5. The CDR3 is made up of 15 amino acids. Germline CDR1 is KGHDR and CDR2 is SFDVKD. CDR3 DNA sequence: TGTGCCACCAGTGATTCGTTAGCGGGGGCGTACGAGCAGTACTTC. This encodes CATSDSLAGAYEQYF.

The V and J genes are TRBV6-2 or TRBV6-3 and TRBJ2-1; 10 bases are shared with TRBD2. The CDR3 consists of 15 residues. Per germline, CDR1 MNHEY and CDR2 SVGEGT. Unmatched junction bases numbered 5, after V lost 3 bases and J lost 6 bases. CDR3 nucleotide sequence: TGTGCCAGCAGTTATTCACTAGCGGGGATCAATGAGCAGTTCTTC. The encoded protein is CASSYSLAGINEQFF.

This clonotype appeared a few times. The chain has TRBV7-2 and TRBJ2-7; D may match TRBD1 or TRBD2 (5 bases each). CDR1 is SGHTA, CDR2 FQGNSA, per germline. Deletions cut 5 bases from V and 2 bases from J, with 10 bases between. This CDR3 is built from 13 residues. In nucleotides, the CDR3 is TGTGCCAGCAGCGGGGACGGAGCCTACGAGCAGTACTTC. Residues: CASSGDGAYEQYF.

The sample holds many counts of this clonotype. V usage is TRBV20-1 and J usage is TRBJ2-7; 11 nucleotides line up with TRBD2. The junction had 5 bases not matched to a gene; V was cut back by 4 bases and J by 0 bases. This CDR3 comprises 15 residues. CDR1 is DFQATT and CDR2 is SNEGSKA in the germline V gene (reference sequence). CDR3 loop: CSAIPSGGSSYEQYF. CDR3 in DNA: TGCAGTGCTATACCTAGCGGGGGGTCCTCCTACGAGCAGTACTTC.

The table lists this clonotype with many counts. The genes are TRBV12-3 or TRBV12-4 and TRBJ1-2, with 7 bases lining up with TRBD1. After removal of 3 bases from V and 3 bases from J, the junction contained 7 bases not matched to a gene. This CDR3 is built from 15 residues. The CDR3 here is CASSFGWDSYYGYTF. Here the CDR3 DNA reads TGTGCCAGCAGTTTCGGTTGGGACAGCTACTATGGCTACACCTTC.

The rearrangement uses TRBV29-1 and TRBJ1-2; no reliable D call. V gave up 2 bases and J gave up 8 bases, with 18 bases separating them. CDR1 is SQVTM, CDR2 ANQGSEA, per germline. The CDR3 totals 14 residues. The CDR3 coding sequence is TGCAGCGTTGAACGACGTCCGGGCCGCGGGGGCTACACCTTC. It is translated as CSVERRPGRGGYTF.